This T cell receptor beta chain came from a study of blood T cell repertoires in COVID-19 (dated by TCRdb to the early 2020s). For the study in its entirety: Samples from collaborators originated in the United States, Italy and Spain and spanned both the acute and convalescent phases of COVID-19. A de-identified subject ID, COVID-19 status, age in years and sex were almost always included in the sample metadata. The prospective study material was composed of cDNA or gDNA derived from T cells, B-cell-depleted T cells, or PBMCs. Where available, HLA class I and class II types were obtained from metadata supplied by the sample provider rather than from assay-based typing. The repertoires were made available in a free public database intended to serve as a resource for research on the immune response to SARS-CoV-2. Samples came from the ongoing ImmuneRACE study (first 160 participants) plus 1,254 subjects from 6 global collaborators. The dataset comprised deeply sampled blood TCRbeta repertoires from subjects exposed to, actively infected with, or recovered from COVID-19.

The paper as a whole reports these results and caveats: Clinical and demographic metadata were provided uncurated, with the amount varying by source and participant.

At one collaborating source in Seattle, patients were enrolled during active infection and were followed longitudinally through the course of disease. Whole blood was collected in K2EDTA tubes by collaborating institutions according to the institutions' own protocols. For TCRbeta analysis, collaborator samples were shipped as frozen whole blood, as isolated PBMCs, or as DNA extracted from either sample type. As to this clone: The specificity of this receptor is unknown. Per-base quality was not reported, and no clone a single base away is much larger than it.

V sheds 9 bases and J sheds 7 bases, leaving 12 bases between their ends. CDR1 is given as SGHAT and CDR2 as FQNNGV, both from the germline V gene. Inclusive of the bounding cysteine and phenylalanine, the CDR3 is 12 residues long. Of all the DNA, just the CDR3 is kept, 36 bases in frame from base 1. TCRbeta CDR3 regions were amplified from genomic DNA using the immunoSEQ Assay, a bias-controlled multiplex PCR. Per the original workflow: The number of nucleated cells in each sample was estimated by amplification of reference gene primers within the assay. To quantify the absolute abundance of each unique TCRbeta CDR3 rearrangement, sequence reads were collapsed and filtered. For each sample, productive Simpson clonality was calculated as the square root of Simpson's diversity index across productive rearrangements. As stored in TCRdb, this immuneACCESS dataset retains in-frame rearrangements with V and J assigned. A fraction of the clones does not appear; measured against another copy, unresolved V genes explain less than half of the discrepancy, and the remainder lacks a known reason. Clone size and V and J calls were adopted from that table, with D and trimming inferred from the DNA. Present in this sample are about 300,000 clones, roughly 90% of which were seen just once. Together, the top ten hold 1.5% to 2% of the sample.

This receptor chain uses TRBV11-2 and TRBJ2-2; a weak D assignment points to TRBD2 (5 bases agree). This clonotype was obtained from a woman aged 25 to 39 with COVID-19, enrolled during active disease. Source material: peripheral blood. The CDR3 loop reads CASVFGIGELFF. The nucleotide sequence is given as TGTGCCAGTGTCTTCGGGATCGGGGAGCTGTTTTTT.